What follows are 29 T cell receptor beta chains derived from one specimen sequenced in a study of blood T cells in healthy people across ages. PCR was performed a second time for roughly 7 to 11 cycles using a sample-barcoded 5' primer and a J-beta primer mix. TCRdb fed the 5' RACE reads into MiXCR, producing one record per CDR3 protein. The repertoire holds hundreds of thousands of distinct CDR3 sequences, with around two fifths as singletons. Sequenced: blood. These receptors were obtained from a man aged 60-69 years in good health.

The rearrangement uses TRBV19 and TRBJ2-1, with a tentative D call TRBD2 (5 bases). CDR1 is LNHDA, CDR2 SQIVND, per germline (reference sequence). Trimming stripped 4 bases from V and 6 bases from J, with 7 bases between. The CDR3 loop spans 12 amino acids. As DNA, the CDR3 is TGTGCCAGTAGTAGAGGGATCAATGAGCAGTTCTTC. This codes for CASSRGINEQFF.

The V gene is TRBV3-1, the J gene TRBJ2-1, with 10 bases lining up with TRBD1. The CDR3 extends over 15 amino acids. Germline V lookup: CDR1 LGHDT, CDR2 YNNKEL (reference sequence). Trimming took 6 bases from V and 6 from J; bases not matched to a gene: 8. CDR3 sequence: CASSQRQGASNEQFF. Written as DNA, the CDR3 is TGTGCCAGCAGTCAAAGACAGGGGGCAAGCAATGAGCAGTTCTTC.

This clonotype showed up just a few times. The genes are TRBV5-1 and TRBJ2-3, with a weak D call TRBD1 (6 bases). The germline gives CDR1 SGHRS, CDR2 YFSETQ. This CDR3 is built from 14 residues. Trimming stripped 2 bases from V and 2 bases from J, with 9 bases between. CDR3 sequence: CASSFDRFTDTQYF. The CDR3 DNA is TGCGCCAGCAGCTTCGACAGGTTCACAGATACGCAGTATTTT.

Of note for this clonotype: A much more abundant neighbour one base away suggests this may be a read error. This sequence joins TRBV10-3 and TRBJ2-3, with 11 positions matching TRBD2. The CDR3 is 14 amino acids. Germline V gene data show CDR1 as ENHRY and CDR2 as SYGVKD. CDR3 sequence reads: CAIKSSGGTDAQYF. For the CDR3, the DNA is TGTGCCATCAAGTCTAGCGGGGGGACAGATGCGCAGTATTTT.

This clonotype was seen more than once but under ten times. J is TRBJ2-3 and V is TRBV7-8; TRBD2 matches 9 bases. Trimming removed 1 base from V and 3 bases from J; junction bases left unmatched: 2. Germline loops: CDR1 SGHVS, CDR2 FQNEAQ. CDR3 length: 15 amino acids. The CDR3 DNA follows: TGTGCCAGCAGCTTAGATAGCGGGGGAACAGATACGCAGTATTTT. This gives the protein CASSLDSGGTDTQYF.

This clonotype was counted ten times or more. The chain couples TRBV21-1 to TRBJ1-5; the table's D call of TRBD1 was not tested on the DNA. TRBV21-1 is a pseudogene. The CDR3 sequence is 13 residues long. The CDR3 here is CASSLGGLQPQHF. The CDR3 DNA sequence: TGTGCCAGCAGCTTGGGGGGGCTACAGCCCCAGCATTTT.

CDR3 sequence: CASSLRIKSGNTEAFF. The DNA for the CDR3 is TGTGCCAGCAGCTTGCGTATTAAATCCGGGAACACTGAAGCTTTCTTT. This sequence joins TRBV7-9 and TRBJ1-1; no definite D call. V lost 3 bases and J 1 base, leaving 15 bases between the germline ends. Germline V gives CDR1 SEHNR, CDR2 FQNEAQ (reference sequence). This CDR3 contains 16 residues.

This clonotype was seen more than once but under ten times. The chain employs TRBV28 and TRBJ2-7; 9 bases fit TRBD1. V was clipped by 5 bases and J by 7 bases; unmatched bases: 6. The CDR3 runs to 13 residues. CDR1 is MDHEN and CDR2 is SYDVKM in the germline V gene. CDR3 DNA sequence: TGTGCCAGCAGTGACAGGGGGAGGGGAGAGCAGTACTTC. Translating it yields CASSDRGRGEQYF.

The V gene is TRBV28, the J gene TRBJ2-7, with TRBD2 matching over 9 bases. J was trimmed by 3 bases and V by 8 bases; bases with no gene match: 8. CDR3 size: 14 residues. Germline-derived CDR1 and CDR2 are MDHEN and SYDVKM. CDR3 region: CASGLAGANYEQYF. Here the CDR3 DNA reads TGTGCCAGCGGATTAGCGGGGGCGAACTACGAGCAGTACTTC.

This clonotype was detected once. V and J are TRBV6-6 and TRBJ2-4; D unclear. The end of the DNA aligns better with TRBJ2-7, so the J call may be wrong. The CDR3 totals 14 residues. The germline gives CDR1 MNHNY, CDR2 SVGAGI (reference sequence). CDR3 DNA: TGTGCCAGCAGTTACGCACGTGGAACCTCCGAGCAGTACTTC. It yields the protein CASSYARGTSEQYF.

The CDR3 DNA reads TGCGCCAGCAGCATTTTTCCCAGTGAGCAGTTCTTC. It is translated as CASSIFPSEQFF. The chain links TRBV5-1 to TRBJ2-1; D uncertain. Germline loops: CDR1 SGHRS, CDR2 YFSETQ. The CDR3 has 12 residues. The V and J ends lost 4 bases and 9 bases respectively, with 11 bases between them.

In the case of this clonotype: This may come from a read error, since a much larger clone is one base off. This chain joins TRBV5-6 and TRBJ2-7, with D possibly being TRBD1 (6 bases). In germline, CDR1 is SGHDT, CDR2 YYEEEE. The CDR3 sequence is 14 residues long. CDR3 protein: CASGLRQVRYEQYF. Here the CDR3 DNA reads TGTGCCAGCGGCTTGCGACAGGTTCGCTACGAGCAGTACTTC.

The chain uses TRBV21-1 and TRBJ2-3; the listed D gene, TRBD2, was not tested against the DNA. TRBV21-1 is termed a pseudogene. The CDR3 spans 19 residues. CDR3 nucleotide sequence: TGTGCCAGCAGCAATATTCGAGGGCGGGGGGCTTTAGGCACAGATACGCAGTATTTT. It yields the protein CASSNIRGRGALGTDTQYF.

The gene calls are TRBV12-3 or TRBV12-4 and TRBJ2-5; D gene uncertain. The J call may be incorrect, as the DNA end agrees better with TRBJ2-1. The CDR3 contains 13 residues. The CDR3 reads CASSFVAQETQFF. The CDR3 DNA reads as TGTGCCAGCAGTTTTGTAGCTCAAGAGACCCAGTTCTTC.

CDR3 bases: TGTGCCAGCAGTTTCCGCGTGGATTCGAGCAATCAGCCCCAGCATTTT. This gives the protein CASSFRVDSSNQPQHF. The chain recombines TRBV28 with TRBJ1-5; D gene ambiguous. The germline V and J ends were trimmed by 3 bases and 1 base, with 13 bases remaining between them. The CDR3 totals 16 residues. CDR1 MDHEN and CDR2 SYDVKM come from the germline V gene. The complete variable domain, with remaining parts taken from reference TRBV28 and TRBJ1-5, reads DVKVTQSSRYLVKRTGEKVFLECVQDMDHENMFWYRQDPGLGLRLIYFSYDVKMKEKGDIPEGYSVSREKKERFSLILESASTNQTSMYLCASSFRVDSSNQPQHFGDGTRLSIL.

The V call is TRBV12-5, the J call TRBJ2-4; TRBD2 might be the D (5 bases). This CDR3 comprises 12 residues. Looked up from germline, CDR1 is LGHNT and CDR2 is FRNRAP. CDR3 in amino acids: CAPGRAKNIQYF. Here the CDR3 DNA reads TGTGCCCCGGGGAGAGCCAAAAACATTCAGTACTTC.

Comment on this clonotype: A much larger clone sits a single nucleotide away, making a read error possible. The rearrangement links TRBV29-1 to TRBJ2-7, with unresolved D. The CDR3 extends over 11 amino acids. Germline V gene data show CDR1 as SQVTM and CDR2 as ANQGSEA. This CDR3 is CGVGSYYEQYF. In DNA form, the CDR3 reads TGCGGCGTTGGCTCCTATTACGAGCAGTACTTC.

V usage is TRBV13 and J usage is TRBJ1-3; 7 bases align to TRBD1. The CDR3 contains 17 residues. Unmatched junction bases numbered 10, after V lost 5 bases and J lost 0 bases. Germline V gene lookup returns CDR1 PRHDT and CDR2 FYEKMQ (reference sequence). This CDR3 is CASSPYRQGLSGNTIYF. The CDR3 region has the DNA TGTGCCAGCAGCCCCTACCGACAGGGCCTCTCTGGAAACACCATATATTTT.

This sequence joins TRBV12-3 or TRBV12-4 and TRBJ1-5; D ambiguous. This CDR3 comprises 15 residues. The V end lost 7 bases, the J end lost 4 bases, and 17 bases lay between the germline ends. The CDR3 is CASTRGPTPNQPQHF. The CDR3 DNA is TGTGCCAGCACCCGAGGCCCAACTCCTAATCAGCCCCAGCATTTT.

This chain joins TRBV11-2 and TRBJ1-1; D is uncertain. Germline CDR1 reads SGHAT; CDR2 reads FQNNGV. The V gene lost 5 bases and the J gene lost 1 base, with 8 bases spanning the gap. The CDR3 has 13 residues. As DNA, the CDR3 is TGTGCCAGCAGCGCCTTTCGGAACACTGAAGCTTTCTTT. Residues: CASSAFRNTEAFF. Looking up the rest from reference TRBV11-2 and TRBJ1-1 gives the full variable domain: EAGVAQSPRYKIIEKRQSVAFWCNPISGHATLYWYQQILGQGPKLLIQFQNNGVVDDSQLPKDRFSAERLKGVDSTLKIQPAKLEDSAVYLCASSAFRNTEAFFGQGTRLTVV.

Only one count was recorded for this clonotype. CDR3 protein: CASSRATGLVNTEAFF. As DNA, the CDR3 is TGTGCCAGCAGTAGAGCGACAGGGTTGGTGAACACTGAAGCTTTCTTT. The genes are TRBV6-2 or TRBV6-3 and TRBJ1-1; TRBD1 matches 7 bases. Germline-derived CDR1 and CDR2 are MNHEY and SVGEGT. This CDR3 spans 16 amino acids. The ends lost 5 bases at V and 0 bases at J; junction bases unmatched: 9.

This clonotype was seen a few times. The chain combines TRBV2 with TRBJ2-1; TRBD1 matches at 7 bases. The V gene's germline CDR1 is SNHLY and CDR2 FYNNEI. This CDR3 is 14 amino acids long. The V and J ends lost 8 bases and 2 bases, in that order; junction bases with no gene match: 6. The CDR3 here is CASSGGDTYNEQFF. CDR3 DNA: TGTGCCAGCTCAGGGGGTGACACCTACAATGAGCAGTTCTTC. Looking up the rest from reference TRBV2 and TRBJ2-1 gives the full variable domain: EPEVTQTPSHQVTQMGQEVILRCVPISNHLYFYWYRQILGQKVEFLVSFYNNEISEKSEIFDDQFSVERPDGSNFTLKIRSTKLEDSAMYFCASSGGDTYNEQFFGPGTRLTVL.

This chain connects TRBV7-2 to TRBJ2-3; 14 nucleotides match TRBD2. The CDR3 loop spans 16 amino acids. Germline V CDR1 and CDR2: SGHTA, FQGNSA. V shed 5 bases and J 5 bases; nucleotides not matched to a gene: 6. The CDR3 reads CASSLQTSGGVDTQYF. The CDR3 DNA is TGTGCCAGCAGCCTCCAGACTAGCGGGGGGGTAGATACGCAGTATTTT.

Details on this clonotype: The junction does not match germline at one end; this may be a read error. The chain couples TRBV20-1 to TRBJ2-7; 9 positions match TRBD1. The CDR3 is made up of 17 amino acids. Germline V CDR1 and CDR2: DFQATT, SNEGSKA (reference sequence). The chain's CDR3 is CSARDTQGTGRVETQHF. The CDR3 coding sequence is TGCAGTGCTAGAGATACACAGGGGACAGGGAGGGTGGAGACCCAGCACTTC.

The genes are TRBV20-1 and TRBJ1-2; D unclear. Germline V gene sequence: CDR1 DFQATT, CDR2 SNEGSKA (reference sequence). The CDR3 spans 14 residues. Deletions cut 0 bases from V and 6 bases from J, with 14 bases between. CDR3 in amino acids: CSAREGARRDGYTF. Here the CDR3 DNA reads TGCAGTGCTAGAGAAGGAGCTAGGCGGGATGGCTACACCTTC.

This clonotype occurred once. At one end the junction does not follow the germline gene, possibly because of a read error. The chain links TRBV27 to TRBJ2-6; 11 bases align to TRBD1. The CDR3 covers 17 residues. The germline V gene has CDR1 MNHEY and CDR2 SMNVEV (reference sequence). The CDR3 nucleotides read TGTGCCAGCTTTGGGACAGGGGGAGGGCCTGGGGCCGACGTCCTGACTTTC. It is translated as CASFGTGGGPGADVLTF.

This clonotype was seen a handful of times. The V gene is TRBV7-9, the J gene TRBJ2-1, with D possibly called TRBD1 or TRBD2 (6 bases each). The CDR3 contains 16 residues. V dropped 6 bases and J dropped 8 bases, with 23 bases sitting between them. Germline V gene lookup returns CDR1 SEHNR and CDR2 FQNEAQ (reference sequence). The CDR3 DNA is TGTGCCAGCAGTTTTGGACGTCAAATAGGGGGGCATGAGCAGTTCTTC. It yields the protein CASSFGRQIGGHEQFF.

This chain links TRBV12-3 or TRBV12-4 with TRBJ1-2, with D possibly being TRBD1 (5 bases). This CDR3 spans 14 amino acids. Trimming pared 6 bases from V and 4 bases from J, leaving 15 bases between. CDR3 loop: CASRVAREGYGYTF. CDR3 in DNA: TGTGCCAGCAGAGTTGCCAGGGAAGGCTATGGCTACACCTTC.

The gene calls are TRBV18 and TRBJ1-1; 10 bases are a match to TRBD1. The CDR3 covers 20 residues. The junction had 22 bases not matched to a gene; V was cut back by 4 bases and J by 5 bases. Looked up from germline, CDR1 is KGHSH and CDR2 is LQKENI. CDR3 DNA: TGTGCCAGCTCACAATACGATTTTCCGGGGACAGGGGTCTTAGGGACTGAAGCTTTCTTT. Translation: CASSQYDFPGTGVLGTEAFF.